The 18 T cell receptor beta chains below come from one sample, sequenced in a study of identical twins. TCRdb reprocessed the 5' RACE reads with MiXCR, giving one entry per CDR3 protein. The repertoire includes under 250,000 distinct CDR3 sequences, roughly an eighth of them detected once, and 3.5% to 5% sits in the top ten. These same data were also listed under a study on yellow fever vaccine responses in identical twins.

Sequencing used memory (CD45RO+) T cells sorted from blood. These receptors originate from a woman aged 18-29 years in good health.

This clonotype is medium-sized (0.01 to 0.1%) by share. This chain connects TRBV7-2 to TRBJ2-5, with TRBD2 identical over 8 bases. The V gene end was trimmed by 5 bases and the J gene end by 5 bases; junction bases not matched to a gene: 10. The CDR3 consists of 15 residues. Germline V gives CDR1 SGHTA, CDR2 FQGNSA. The CDR3 is CASSRGLADRETQYF. In DNA, the CDR3 is TGTGCCAGCAGCCGCGGACTAGCTGATAGGGAGACCCAGTACTTC.

The chain combines TRBV12-3 or TRBV12-4 with TRBJ2-2; weak D call: TRBD2 (5 bases). The CDR3 has 18 residues. In DNA, the CDR3 is TGTACCTTCAGTTTCGGTGGTTTTTGGGAGACCAACACCGGGGAGCTGTTTTTT. It is translated as CTFSFGGFWETNTGELFF.

The V and J genes are TRBV12-3 or TRBV12-4 and TRBJ2-1; tentatively, D is TRBD1 (5 bases). The CDR3 extends over 13 amino acids. With 2 bases removed from V and 4 bases from J, the gap between germline ends came to 6 bases. CDR3 region: CASSLKGYNEQFF. The CDR3 DNA reads as TGTGCCAGCAGTTTAAAGGGGTACAATGAGCAGTTCTTC.

In this sample, this clonotype turned up many times. The rearrangement links TRBV7-9 to TRBJ2-7, with D possibly TRBD1 on 5 matching bases. The germline V and J ends were trimmed by 4 bases and 2 bases, with 12 bases remaining between them. CDR3 length equals 14 residues. Germline V gene data show CDR1 as SEHNR and CDR2 as FQNEAQ (reference sequence). CDR3 amino acids: CASSSDSRAYEQYF. CDR3 sequence (DNA): TGTGCCAGCAGCTCTGACAGTAGAGCCTACGAGCAGTACTTC.

The V and J genes are TRBV5-6 and TRBJ2-1; 10 bases agree with TRBD1. The CDR3 sequence is 14 residues long. In germline, CDR1 is SGHDT, CDR2 YYEEEE. V gave up 3 bases and J gave up 8 bases; unmatched junction bases: 5. The CDR3 nucleotides are TGTGCCAGCAGCTGGGGGACAGGGGACGATGAGCAGTTCTTC. Amino acid sequence: CASSWGTGDDEQFF.

In DNA form, the CDR3 reads TGTGCCAGCAGTCGATCTAGTATGGAGACCCAGTACTTC. Translation: CASSRSSMETQYF. The genes are TRBV6-1 and TRBJ2-5; D is unresolved. In germline, CDR1 is MNHNS, CDR2 SASEGT. Trimming shortened V by 5 bases and J by 5 bases, and 12 bases separated the two germline ends. The CDR3 spans 13 residues.

There are many counts of this clonotype. V and J are TRBV29-1 and TRBJ1-4; D not certain. CDR3 size: 15 residues. Germline V gene data show CDR1 as SQVTM and CDR2 as ANQGSEA. Trimming removed 4 bases from V and 7 bases from J, with 19 bases in between. This CDR3 is CSVVKLNPGTEKLFF. CDR3 nucleotides: TGCAGCGTTGTAAAGCTCAACCCAGGAACTGAAAAACTGTTTTTT. The variable domain in full, completed from reference TRBV29-1 and TRBJ1-4, reads SAVISQKPSRDICQRGTSLTIQCQVDSQVTMMFWYRQQPGQSLTLIATANQGSEATYESGFVIDKFPISRPNLTFSTLTVSNMSPEDSSIYLCSVVKLNPGTEKLFFGSGTQLSVL.

The sample holds a few counts of this clonotype. This rearrangement joins TRBV7-2 to TRBJ2-1; TRBD2 is a possible D gene (5 bases). The germline CDR1 and CDR2 sequences are SGHTA and FQGNSA. The CDR3 loop spans 16 amino acids. With 5 bases removed from V and 0 bases from J, the gap between germline ends came to 14 bases. The CDR3 protein is CASSPEVAISYNEQFF. CDR3 DNA: TGTGCCAGCAGCCCAGAGGTAGCGATCTCCTACAATGAGCAGTTCTTC.

This clonotype was recorded a few times. The V gene is TRBV12-3 or TRBV12-4, the J gene TRBJ2-3; 11 positions agree with TRBD2. The CDR3 runs 15 residues. The J segment lost 4 bases and the V segment lost 2 bases, leaving 2 bases of the junction unmatched. CDR3 DNA sequence: TGTGCCAGCAGTTTAACTAGCGGGAGTTCAGATACGCAGTATTTT. This translates into CASSLTSGSSDTQYF.

This clonotype appeared a few times. V is TRBV7-3 and J is TRBJ2-3; D remains ambiguous. Germline CDR1 SGHTA, CDR2 FQGTGA. The V end lost 1 base, the J end lost 4 bases, and 6 bases lay between the germline ends. CDR3 length equals 13 residues. Here the CDR3 reads CASSLRAADTQYF. CDR3 in DNA: TGTGCCAGCAGCTTAAGGGCAGCAGATACGCAGTATTTT.

This clonotype was counted between two and nine times. The gene calls are TRBV2 and TRBJ2-7, with a tentative D call TRBD2 (5 bases). V lost 7 bases to trimming and J lost 2 bases, with 9 bases between them. The germline gives CDR1 SNHLY, CDR2 FYNNEI. The CDR3 contains 12 residues. The CDR3 sequence is CASKAGTYEQYF. Written as DNA, the CDR3 is TGTGCCAGCAAGGCGGGTACCTACGAGCAGTACTTC.

This clonotype turned up a few times. The chain employs TRBV6-2 or TRBV6-3 and TRBJ2-7; D may be TRBD2 (6 bases). The germline CDR1 and CDR2 sequences are MNHEY and SVGEGT. The CDR3 loop spans 14 amino acids. With 4 bases removed from V and 7 bases from J, the gap between germline ends came to 17 bases. The CDR3 spells CASSSSSARGEQYF. The CDR3 coding sequence is TGTGCCAGCAGTTCGAGTAGTGCCCGGGGGGAGCAGTACTTC.

This clonotype came up a few times. The gene calls are TRBV14 and TRBJ2-1; 9 bases match TRBD2. The CDR3 covers 17 residues. CDR1 and CDR2 (germline): SGHDN, FVKESK. V was clipped by 1 base and J by 7 bases; unmatched bases: 11. The CDR3 loop reads CASSQGGRGRANNEQFF. The CDR3 nucleotides read TGTGCCAGCAGCCAAGGCGGTCGCGGGAGGGCCAATAATGAGCAGTTCTTC.

This clonotype was found a few times. V usage is TRBV7-2 and J usage is TRBJ2-1; TRBD2 aligns across 8 bases. Germline trimming cut 5 bases from V and 11 bases from J; bases unmatched to any gene: 17. The CDR3 sequence is 16 residues long. CDR1 SGHTA and CDR2 FQGNSA come from the germline V gene. As DNA, the CDR3 is TGTGCCAGCAGCCGCGGCCGTAGCGGGATTGTAGGGCAGCAGTTCTTC. Translation gives CASSRGRSGIVGQQFF.

The table lists this clonotype with a few counts. The V gene is TRBV6-5, the J gene TRBJ2-2; tentatively, D is TRBD2 (5 bases). V shed 3 bases and J shed 1 base, with 18 bases lying between them. The CDR3 covers 18 residues. Germline CDR1 and CDR2: MNHEY and SVGAGI. The CDR3 is CASSYTAGQLGNTGELFF. The CDR3 bases are TGTGCCAGCAGTTATACTGCGGGCCAATTAGGGAACACCGGGGAGCTGTTTTTT.

This clonotype has just a few counts. One junction end disagrees with the germline gene, perhaps due to a read error. This sequence joins TRBV6-1 and TRBJ2-2, with 12 nucleotides matching TRBD2. This CDR3 spans 18 amino acids. The germline gives CDR1 MNHNS, CDR2 SASEGT. The CDR3 DNA follows: TGTGCCAGCAGTAAAGCCCAACTAGCGGGAGGAGGCACCGGGGAGCTGTTTTTT. Translation gives CASSKAQLAGGGTGELFF.

This clonotype was seen many times. The chain couples TRBV7-3 to TRBJ2-2, with D unresolved. CDR1 is SGHTA and CDR2 is FQGTGA in the germline V gene. Trimming pared 1 base from V and 0 bases from J, leaving 6 bases between. The CDR3 covers 15 residues. CDR3 DNA sequence: TGTGCCAGCAGCTTAAATGCTGCGAACACCGGGGAGCTGTTTTTT. It is translated as CASSLNAANTGELFF.

This clonotype occurred many times. The V and J genes are TRBV12-3 or TRBV12-4 and TRBJ2-1; 9 positions agree with TRBD2. The J segment lost 5 bases and the V segment lost 10 bases, leaving 9 bases of the junction unmatched. CDR3 length: 14 residues. The CDR3 nucleotides are TGTGCCATCCAAGCGGGAGGAACCAACAATGAGCAGTTCTTC. It translates to CAIQAGGTNNEQFF.